These T cell receptor beta chains were read from a single sample in a study of naive and memory T cell subsets. TCRdb processed the UMI-ligation and nested PCR reads anew with MiXCR; each CDR3 protein has one entry. The sample contains fewer than 40,000 distinct CDR3 sequences, roughly 13% of which appear only once. Input material: effector memory CD4+ T cells from blood. The receptors come from a human donor in good health. CDR3s include the opening cysteine and the closing phenylalanine or tryptophan. D genes are given only for firm matches. Clone size is stated in some rows and not others, as once, few, many or a class when expanded.

j_gene	v_gene	d_gene	abundance	CDR3aa	CDR3nt
TRBJ2-3	TRBV24-1	-	many	CATSDPSSPTDTQYF	TGTGCCACCAGTGACCCTAGCAGCCCCACAGATACGCAGTATTTT
TRBJ1-1	TRBV29-1	TRBD1	many	CSVGQFNTEAFF	TGCAGCGTGGGACAGTTCAACACTGAAGCTTTCTTT
TRBJ2-1	TRBV19	-	few	CASSIQPASYNEQFF	TGTGCCAGTAGTATACAGCCAGCCTCCTACAATGAGCAGTTCTTC
TRBJ2-3	TRBV27	-	many	CASSRGGGPDSSTDTQYF	TGTGCCAGCAGTCGAGGGGGGGGCCCAGACTCCTCCACAGATACGCAGTATTTT
TRBJ2-3	TRBV7-3	-	medium-sized	CASSVSTDTQYF	TGTGCCAGCAGCGTTAGCACAGATACGCAGTATTTT
TRBJ2-5	TRBV20-1	TRBD1	-	CSATHRGWKETQYF	TGCAGTGCTACTCACAGGGGATGGAAGGAGACCCAGTACTTC
TRBJ2-3	TRBV14	TRBD2	many	CASSQVFAGGRDTQYF	TGTGCCAGCAGCCAAGTGTTCGCGGGAGGGAGAGATACGCAGTATTTT
TRBJ2-1	TRBV20-1	-	few	CRGRDLGYNEQFF	TGCAGGGGCCGGGACCTTGGATACAATGAGCAGTTCTTC
TRBJ2-7	TRBV20-1	TRBD2	medium-sized	CSATIRREGLDEQYF	TGCAGTGCCACCATAAGGCGGGAGGGCCTCGACGAGCAGTACTTC
TRBJ2-7	TRBV27	-	-	CASKVAETYYEQYF	TGTGCCAGCAAAGTAGCGGAGACCTATTACGAGCAGTACTTC
TRBJ1-1	TRBV11-3	-	few	CASSQETGVAFF	TGTGCCAGCAGCCAAGAGACAGGCGTGGCTTTCTTT
TRBJ2-7	TRBV6-2/TRBV6-3	TRBD1	-	CASSGTGGQYEQYF	TGTGCCAGCAGCGGGACAGGGGGCCAGTACGAGCAGTACTTC
TRBJ1-6	TRBV29-1	TRBD1	many	CSVGDRGNSPLHF	TGCAGCGTTGGTGACAGGGGAAATTCACCCCTCCACTTT
TRBJ1-5	TRBV3-1	TRBD1	-	CASSQRQGHQPRHF	TGTGCCAGCAGCCAACGACAGGGTCATCAGCCCCGGCATTTT
TRBJ1-3	TRBV20-1	-	-	CSARTGQTGNTIYF	TGCAGTGCTAGAACGGGGCAAACTGGAAACACCATATATTTT
TRBJ1-1	TRBV11-2	-	few	CASSLTGSDTEAFF	TGTGCCAGCAGCTTAACAGGGTCGGACACTGAAGCTTTCTTT
TRBJ2-1	TRBV7-3	-	-	CASSRAVYNEQFF	TGTGCCAGCAGCCGGGCCGTCTACAATGAGCAGTTCTTC
TRBJ2-3	TRBV29-1	TRBD2	many	CSVDGGGTDTQYF	TGCAGCGTTGATGGGGGGGGAACAGATACGCAGTATTTT
TRBJ1-3	TRBV29-1	-	many	CSVGEGRPGNTIYF	TGCAGCGTTGGGGAGGGTCGCCCTGGAAACACCATATATTTT
TRBJ2-1	TRBV20-1	-	few	CSASPSGVYNEQFF	TGCAGTGCTAGCCCCAGCGGAGTATACAATGAGCAGTTCTTC
TRBJ2-7	TRBV6-5	-	many	CASSYSKGMGYEQYF	TGTGCCAGCAGTTACTCGAAGGGGATGGGCTACGAGCAGTACTTC
TRBJ1-2	TRBV28	-	-	CASSFPRSGGYGYTF	TGTGCCAGCAGTTTCCCGAGGTCTGGGGGCTATGGCTACACCTTC
TRBJ2-5	TRBV12-3/TRBV12-4	-	-	CASSSDLEETQYF	TGTGCCAGCAGTTCGGACCTAGAAGAGACCCAGTACTTC
TRBJ2-1	TRBV4-1	TRBD2	-	CASSRSGTSGAWNEQFF	TGCGCCAGCAGCCGATCCGGGACTAGCGGGGCGTGGAATGAGCAGTTCTTC
TRBJ2-1	TRBV4-1	-	few	CASSQDLTGPGWDEQFF	TGCGCCAGCAGCCAAGACCTGACGGGACCGGGATGGGATGAGCAGTTCTTC
TRBJ1-2	TRBV6-6	TRBD1	few	CASSVPGQGRNYGYTF	TGTGCCAGCAGCGTCCCGGGACAGGGAAGGAACTATGGCTACACCTTC
TRBJ1-1	TRBV6-1	-	few	CASSEALGSATEAFF	TGTGCCAGCAGTGAAGCGTTAGGGTCGGCCACTGAAGCTTTCTTT
TRBJ1-2	TRBV27	-	few	CASAPLERNYGYTF	TGTGCCAGCGCCCCCTTGGAGAGGAACTATGGCTACACCTTC
TRBJ2-5	TRBV18	-	many	CASSPRRGQETQYF	TGTGCCAGCTCACCACGACGGGGACAAGAGACCCAGTACTTC
TRBJ2-1	TRBV27	TRBD2	many	CASSLSGLVNNEQFF	TGTGCCAGCAGTTTATCGGGACTAGTGAACAATGAGCAGTTCTTC
TRBJ2-5	TRBV5-1	-	-	CASSSSPKETQYF	TGCGCCAGCAGCTCTTCACCCAAAGAGACCCAGTACTTC
TRBJ2-1	TRBV19	-	medium-sized	CASSIAYSGLYNEQFF	TGTGCCAGTAGTATTGCCTACTCCGGGTTGTACAATGAGCAGTTCTTC
TRBJ2-1	TRBV19	TRBD2	many	CASSISGLAGEIYNEQFF	TGTGCCAGTAGTATATCGGGACTAGCGGGAGAGATATACAATGAGCAGTTCTTC
TRBJ1-2	TRBV29-1	TRBD1	few	CTVTGGNSNYGYTF	TGCACCGTAACAGGGGGCAATTCTAACTATGGCTACACCTTC
TRBJ1-2	TRBV18	-	-	CASSPDVAHYGYTF	TGTGCCAGCTCACCCGACGTGGCCCACTATGGCTACACCTTC
TRBJ1-1	TRBV30	TRBD1	many	CAWSGWTGGAEAFF	TGTGCCTGGAGTGGATGGACAGGAGGAGCTGAAGCTTTCTTT
TRBJ2-3	TRBV5-6	-	many	CASSPPSGRLQYF	TGTGCCAGCAGCCCGCCAAGTGGACGGTTGCAGTATTTT
TRBJ2-6	TRBV10-3	-	many	CAISDRVRQDSGANVLTF	TGTGCCATCAGTGACCGAGTAAGACAGGACTCTGGGGCCAACGTCCTGACTTTC
TRBJ2-6	TRBV12-3/TRBV12-4	-	many	CASSLNSGANVLTF	TGTGCCAGCAGTCTGAACTCTGGGGCCAACGTCCTGACTTTC
TRBJ1-5	TRBV12-3/TRBV12-4	-	few	CASSFWGSNQPQHF	TGTGCCAGCAGTTTCTGGGGAAGCAATCAGCCCCAGCATTTT
TRBJ2-2	TRBV5-4	TRBD2	-	CASSPRGGSGELFF	TGTGCCAGCAGCCCCCGCGGGGGATCCGGGGAGCTGTTTTTT